These T cell receptor beta chains were read from a single sample in a study of T cell changes during pregnancy in multiple sclerosis. Profiling relied on immunoSEQ multiplex PCR, and the TCRdb table lists in-frame clones only, not all of them. The sample gives some 10,000 clones, under 85% of which show up once; about a sixth is in the top ten. Sequencing was performed on CD8+ T cells from peripheral blood mononuclear cells, taken in the third trimester of pregnancy. Every receptor here comes from a female donor in good health, enrolled as a control in a pregnancy study. The CDR3 runs from the conserved cysteine through the conserved F or W. The D gene is left open where the match is weak. Part of the rows lack a size; the others show once, few, many or a class for expanded clones.

v_gene	abundance	d_gene	j_gene	CDR3aa	CDR3nt
TRBV7-9	-	TRBD1	TRBJ2-5	CASSSGTGRKTQYF	TGTGCCAGCAGCTCAGGGACAGGGAGAAAGACCCAGTACTTC
TRBV7-9	once	TRBD2	TRBJ2-7	CASSSPSGGAYEQYF	TGTGCCAGCAGCTCCCCTAGCGGGGGGGCCTACGAGCAGTACTTC
TRBV19	-	TRBD2	TRBJ2-7	CASSPGGYEQYF	TGTGCCAGTAGTCCGGGAGGCTACGAGCAGTACTTC
TRBV29-1	once	TRBD1	TRBJ2-2	CSVEDRDRGIFGELFF	TGCAGCGTTGAAGACAGGGACAGGGGAATTTTCGGGGAGCTGTTTTTT
TRBV6-4	-	-	TRBJ2-1	CASSDGSGHNEQFF	TGTGCCAGCAGTGACGGAAGCGGCCACAATGAGCAGTTCTTC
TRBV27	-	-	TRBJ2-2	CASSLRSRVTNTGELFF	TGTGCCAGCAGTCTTCGGAGCAGGGTAACGAACACCGGGGAGCTGTTTTTT
TRBV6-5	medium-sized	TRBD1	TRBJ1-5	CASSLRQGTNQPQHF	TGTGCCAGCAGTCTCAGACAGGGAACGAATCAGCCCCAGCATTTT
TRBV29-1	-	TRBD2	TRBJ2-1	CSVPSGRVGNEQFF	TGCAGCGTTCCTAGCGGGAGGGTAGGGAATGAGCAGTTCTTC
TRBV27	-	-	TRBJ1-6	CASSSLRAIYNSPLHF	TGTGCCAGCAGTTCATTGAGGGCGATTTATAATTCACCCCTCCACTTT
TRBV15	-	-	TRBJ1-4	CATSRDTGGGSEKLFF	TGTGCCACCAGCAGAGATACGGGTGGGGGGTCAGAAAAACTGTTTTTT
TRBV19	-	TRBD2	TRBJ2-3	CASSITGGAVDTQYF	TGTGCCAGTAGTATAACCGGGGGGGCCGTGGATACGCAGTATTTT
TRBV10-3	once	TRBD1	TRBJ1-6	CAISEYRTGRNSPLHF	TGTGCCATCAGTGAGTATCGGACAGGGAGGAATTCACCCCTCCACTTT
TRBV4-1	-	TRBD1	TRBJ2-7	CASSIGTGFSYEQYF	TGCGCCAGCAGCATCGGGACAGGTTTCTCCTACGAGCAGTACTTC
TRBV7-9	-	TRBD1	TRBJ2-7	CASSYPTDRELNEQYF	TGTGCCAGCAGCTATCCAACGGACAGGGAGCTAAACGAGCAGTACTTC
TRBV6-4	-	TRBD2	TRBJ2-1	CASSEDRSGGADEQFF	TGTGCCAGCAGTGAGGACAGGAGCGGGGGGGCCGATGAGCAGTTCTTC
TRBV19	-	TRBD1	TRBJ2-7	CASSIGTGGSDEQYF	TGTGCCAGTAGTATAGGGACAGGGGGCTCGGACGAGCAGTACTTC
TRBV7-9	-	-	TRBJ2-1	CASSLKENEQFF	TGTGCCAGCAGCTTAAAGGAGAATGAGCAGTTCTTC
TRBV4-2	-	-	TRBJ2-1	CASSQEEGGSYNEQFF	TGTGCCAGCAGCCAAGAAGAAGGGGGCTCCTACAATGAGCAGTTCTTC
TRBV5-1	-	-	TRBJ2-7	CASSLAIGEQYF	TGCGCCAGCAGCTTGGCTATTGGCGAGCAGTACTTC
TRBV27	-	-	TRBJ2-7	CASSLLWRDEQYF	TGTGCCAGCAGTTTACTATGGAGGGACGAGCAGTACTTC
TRBV6-4	-	TRBD1	TRBJ1-2	CASSEGQGGNGYTF	TGTGCCAGCAGTGAGGGACAGGGGGGAAATGGCTACACCTTC
TRBV14	-	TRBD2	TRBJ2-7	CASSPRGLAGVLEQYF	TGTGCCAGCAGCCCGAGAGGACTAGCGGGAGTCCTCGAGCAGTACTTC
TRBV7-3	-	TRBD1	TRBJ1-2	CASSLGTAYGYTF	TGTGCCAGCAGCTTGGGGACAGCATATGGCTACACCTTC
TRBV6-4	-	TRBD2	TRBJ2-3	CASSENEAGGTDTQYF	TGTGCCAGCAGTGAAAACGAGGCGGGGGGCACAGATACGCAGTATTTT
TRBV4-2	-	-	TRBJ2-3	CASSQSLGVDTQYF	TGTGCCAGCAGCCAGAGCCTGGGCGTTGATACGCAGTATTTT
TRBV28	-	TRBD1	TRBJ2-1	CASRVQGTYNEQFF	TGTGCCAGCAGGGTACAGGGGACATACAATGAGCAGTTCTTC
TRBV28	once	-	TRBJ1-5	CASRRILGQPQHF	TGTGCCAGCAGAAGGATCCTCGGGCAGCCCCAGCATTTT
TRBV12-5	-	-	TRBJ2-5	CASGLAGVFQETQYF	TGTGCTAGTGGTTTGGCCGGGGTTTTTCAAGAGACCCAGTACTTC